Listed below are T cell receptor beta chains from one sample, sequenced in a study of breast tumors, draining lymph nodes, adjacent tissues. Each CDR3 protein gets one entry after TCRdb re-called the multiplex PCR reads with MiXCR. The sample consists of tens of thousands of distinct CDR3 sequences, 68% of them appearing once. The sample taken for sequencing was tumor-adjacent breast tissue. These receptor sequences come from a female donor with breast cancer. Some clones in this sample may be carry-over from other donors' samples. The CDR3 runs from the conserved cysteine through the conserved F or W. A D gene is named only where the DNA matches it firmly. Rows give clone size only sometimes, using once, few, many, or a class for an expanded clone.

j_call clone_size v_call d_call cdr3_nt cdr3_aa
TRBJ1-3 few TRBV10-1 - TGCGCCAGCAGTGAGTCCACAGTACCTGGAAACACCATATATTTT CASSESTVPGNTIYF
TRBJ2-1 - TRBV10-3 TRBD2 TGTGCCACAGCGGGAGCGTACTACAATGAGCAGTTCTTC CATAGAYYNEQFF
TRBJ2-5 - TRBV12-3/TRBV12-4 - TGTGCCAGCAGTTTAAACAGGCGAGAGACCCAGTACTTC CASSLNRRETQYF
TRBJ2-7 once TRBV20-1 TRBD1 TGCAGCACTAAGGGGGCTCGCTCCTACGAGCAGTACTTC CSTKGARSYEQYF
TRBJ2-3 few TRBV27 TRBD2 TGTGCCAGCAGCCAGATGGGTGGGGGGGTCGTAGCGGGATCGCCAGATACGCAGTATTTT CASSQMGGGVVAGSPDTQYF
TRBJ1-2 - TRBV6-6 - TGTGCCAGCAGACAGGAGAGCTATGGCTACACCTTC CASRQESYGYTF
TRBJ2-2 - TRBV5-1 TRBD1 TGCGCCAGCAGTGTACAGGGGTCTCCCGGGGAGCTGTTTTTT CASSVQGSPGELFF
TRBJ2-5 - TRBV20-1 - TGCAGTGCTAGTCGGAACCGTCGAGAGACCCAGTACTTC CSASRNRRETQYF
TRBJ2-3 - TRBV6-6 - TGTGCCAGCAGTCAACGGTGGAGGGCAGATACGCAGTATTTT CASSQRWRADTQYF
TRBJ2-1 - TRBV20-1 TRBD1 TGCAGTGCTAGTCGTATCTCAGGGGGAATGGGCAATGAGCAGTTCTTC CSASRISGGMGNEQFF
TRBJ2-3 - TRBV2 TRBD1 TGTGCCACCGGGGACCGGGACAGGGGCACAGATACGCAGTATTTT CATGDRDRGTDTQYF
TRBJ2-1 - TRBV20-1 TRBD2 TGCAGTGCTAGAGCGAGCGGGAGTTCCTACAATGAGCAGTTCTTC CSARASGSSYNEQFF
TRBJ2-7 - TRBV7-6 - TGTGCCAGCAGCCCCAAGGGAATCCACGAGCAGTACTTC CASSPKGIHEQYF
TRBJ2-7 - TRBV29-1 - TGCAGCGTTTGCGTCAGAAGCTACGAGCAGTACTTC CSVCVRSYEQYF
TRBJ2-3 - TRBV24-1 TRBD2 TGTGCCACCAGTGATTTAGCCAGCGGGACCTCCACAGATACGCAGTATTTT CATSDLASGTSTDTQYF
TRBJ2-2 - TRBV5-1 - TGCGCCAGCAGCTTGGGGGACACGAACACCGGGGAGCTGTTTTTT CASSLGDTNTGELFF
TRBJ1-2 - TRBV28 TRBD1 TGTGCCAGCAGTTTGGGGACAGGGCTTTATGGCTACACCTTC CASSLGTGLYGYTF
TRBJ2-7 - TRBV6-1 TRBD2 TGTGCCAGCGCCTCTTCCCCGGCGGGAGTCTACGAGCAGTACTTC CASASSPAGVYEQYF
TRBJ2-3 medium-sized TRBV12-3/TRBV12-4 - TGTGCCAGCAGTCCGACGCAGACTAGCACAGATACGCAGTATTTT CASSPTQTSTDTQYF
TRBJ1-5 - TRBV6-1 TRBD1 TGTGCCAGCAAACAGGGGAGTCAGCCCCAGCATTTT CASKQGSQPQHF
TRBJ1-1 - TRBV20-1 - TGCAGTGCAATCGCGGGGGGCAGATGGAACACTGAAGCTTTCTTT CSAIAGGRWNTEAFF
TRBJ2-1 - TRBV5-1 - TGCGCCAGCAGCTTGGCGCGGTTCTCCTACAATGAGCAGTTCTTC CASSLARFSYNEQFF
TRBJ2-5 many TRBV5-5 - TGTGCCAGCAGCCCTAGCGTACAGGAGACCCAGTACTTC CASSPSVQETQYF
TRBJ2-5 - TRBV11-2 TRBD1 TGTGCCAGCAGTGGGACAGGGGGCGCGGAGACGCAGTACTTC CASSGTGGAETQYF
TRBJ1-4 - TRBV20-1 - TGCAGTGCTAGAGTAGGACCAAAACTGTTTTTT CSARVGPKLFF
TRBJ2-7 - TRBV20-1 - TGCAGTGCTAGAGGCGGGACTCCAGGAGGCGAGCAGTACTTC CSARGGTPGGEQYF
TRBJ2-5 - TRBV11-2 - TGTGCCAGCAGTACCAGGGGGACTAACCAAGAGACCCAGTACTTC CASSTRGTNQETQYF
TRBJ1-5 - TRBV27 - TGTGCCAGCAGTTTATCCGGGAATGAGCAGCCCCAGCATTTT CASSLSGNEQPQHF
TRBJ2-1 medium-sized TRBV6-4 - TGTGCCAGCAGCAAGGGGGGGACAAATTACAATGAGCAGTTCTTC CASSKGGTNYNEQFF
TRBJ2-1 many TRBV19 TRBD2 TGTGCCAGTAGTCCCGGGAGCACTGGGGGAGGGCCTGAGCAGTTCTTC CASSPGSTGGGPEQFF
TRBJ2-7 medium-sized TRBV5-5 TRBD1 TGTGCCAGCAGCTTGTCCGGACAGGGGGCCTACGAGCAGTACTTC CASSLSGQGAYEQYF
TRBJ1-2 medium-sized TRBV7-9 TRBD1 TGTGCCAGCAGCTTAGCACAGGGGGTTCTTTTCGATGGCTACACCTTC CASSLAQGVLFDGYTF
TRBJ1-3 - TRBV6-6 - TGTGCCAGCAGTTACCCCGGTACTTGGGGAAACACCATATATTTT CASSYPGTWGNTIYF
TRBJ1-5 - TRBV24-1 - TGTGCCACCAGTGACCCCGGGGGTGGAAATCAGCCCCAGCATTTT CATSDPGGGNQPQHF
TRBJ1-4 medium-sized TRBV10-3 - TGTGCCATCAGTGAGGGCTCAGTCGGTGGGAATGAAAAACTGTTTTTT CAISEGSVGGNEKLFF
TRBJ1-2 - TRBV10-3 - TGTGCCATCAGTGAGACAGGGTCTAACTATGGCTACACCTTC CAISETGSNYGYTF
TRBJ2-7 - TRBV9 - TGTGCCAGCAGCGTAGGACCAAGCTCCTACGAGCAGTACTTC CASSVGPSSYEQYF